A single sample gave rise to the 18 T cell receptor beta chains below, sequenced in a study of glioma-infiltrating T cells. Amplification of TCR alpha and beta CDR3 regions from RNA used iRepertoire nested multiplex PCR. TCRdb called the multiplex PCR reads again in MiXCR, with one record for every CDR3 protein. The sample lists around 120,000 distinct CDR3 sequences, more than 20% seen once, with around 28% in the top ten. The sequenced material came from glioma tissue, nonneoplastic brain tissue, or PBMCs (not recorded which). These receptor sequences come from a human donor with low-grade glioma or glioblastoma, undergoing nonglioma brain surgery, or in good health (not recorded which).

The rearrangement joins TRBV7-9 to TRBJ2-5; tentative D call: TRBD1 (5 bases). From germline, CDR1 is SEHNR and CDR2 FQNEAQ (reference sequence). V lost 2 bases and J lost 3, with 7 bases in between. The CDR3 contains 13 residues. The DNA for the CDR3 is TGTGCCAGCAGCTTATGGGGCGAAGAGACCCAGTACTTC. Its translation: CASSLWGEETQYF. The entire variable domain, with the rest obtained from reference TRBV7-9 and TRBJ2-5, is as follows: DTGVSQNPRHKITKRGQNVTFRCDPISEHNRLYWYRQTLGQGPEFLTYFQNEAQLEKSRLLSDRFSAERPKGSFSTLEIQRTEQGDSAMYLCASSLWGEETQYFGPGTRLLVL.

The sample holds a few counts of this clonotype. This rearrangement joins TRBV20-1 to TRBJ2-7; 8 nucleotides match TRBD2. V was pared by 3 bases and J by 3 bases, with 10 bases of the junction left unmatched. The CDR3 extends over 15 amino acids. Germline V gives CDR1 DFQATT, CDR2 SNEGSKA (reference sequence). CDR3 protein: CSASPSGGGNYEQYV. The CDR3 DNA reads TGCAGTGCTAGCCCCTCCGGGGGGGGTAACTACGAGCAGTACGTC.

This sequence joins TRBV6-4 and TRBJ2-1, with D maybe TRBD1 (6 bases). Trimming removed 3 bases at V and 0 bases at J, with 6 bases between. The CDR3 runs to 14 residues. The V gene's germline CDR1 is MRHNA and CDR2 SNTAGT. CDR3 region: CASSEDSSYNEQFF. The CDR3, as DNA: TGTGCCAGCAGTGAGGACAGCTCCTACAATGAGCAGTTCTTC.

This clonotype has a handful of counts. The V and J genes are TRBV14 and TRBJ2-5; D unclear. Looked up from germline, CDR1 is SGHDN and CDR2 is FVKESK. Deletions cut 0 bases from V and 5 bases from J, with 16 bases between. The CDR3 extends over 16 amino acids. The CDR3 DNA sequence: TGTGCCAGCAGCCAAGAAACAAGGGCTAGGCTGGAGACCCAGTACTTC. This codes for CASSQETRARLETQYF.

This clonotype was detected only once. The rearrangement uses TRBV7-6 and TRBJ2-1; no reliable D call. The CDR3 is 13 amino acids. The germline V gene has CDR1 SGHVS and CDR2 FNYEAQ. V lost 4 bases to trimming and J lost 5 bases, with 9 bases between them. This CDR3 reads CASSSYYDNEQFF. CDR3 DNA sequence: TGTGCCAGCAGCTCCTATTACGACAATGAGCAGTTCTTC.

This clonotype has only a few counts. The V call is TRBV7-2, the J call TRBJ2-3; 8 positions match TRBD2. CDR3 length: 16 residues. Germline V gene lookup returns CDR1 SGHTA and CDR2 FQGNSA. V lost 6 bases and J lost 0; bases outside the gene matches: 8. In nucleotides, the CDR3 is TGTGCCAGCAGTTTTGCGGGGGGACCTAGCACAGATACGCAGTATTTT. Translated: CASSFAGGPSTDTQYF.

The table lists this clonotype with many counts. At one end the junction does not follow the germline gene, possibly because of a read error. This rearrangement joins TRBV7-7 to TRBJ2-1; D is uncertain. The CDR3 contains 13 residues. Germline lookup yields CDR1 SSHAT and CDR2 FNYEAQ (reference sequence). The CDR3, as DNA: TGTGCTAGCAGCTTAGGGTCAGTCAATGAGCAGTTCTTC. It yields the protein CASSLGSVNEQFF.

This clonotype was found many times. This chain uses TRBV4-1 with TRBJ2-3; D possibly corresponds to TRBD1 (5 bases). The germline V gene has CDR1 MGHRA and CDR2 YSYEKL. V gave up 1 base and J gave up 6 bases, with 5 bases separating them. The CDR3 is 12 amino acids. CDR3 amino acids: CASSQAGDTQYF. The CDR3, as DNA: TGCGCCAGCAGCCAAGCAGGGGATACGCAGTATTTT.

There are a few counts of this clonotype. This sequence joins TRBV6-1 and TRBJ2-3; D might be TRBD1 (6 bases). This CDR3 has 21 amino acids. Trimming stripped 5 bases from V and 4 bases from J, with 34 bases between. Germline V gene data show CDR1 as MNHNS and CDR2 as SASEGT. CDR3 bases: TGTGCCAGCAGTCAAAGAACAGGGCTACCGCCCGCCTGGATCTTGGCAGATACGCAGTATTTT. Translation: CASSQRTGLPPAWILADTQYF.

The CDR3 sequence is CASSSLGKDRPQHF. In DNA, the CDR3 is TGTGCCAGCAGCTCGCTGGGGAAGGATCGGCCCCAGCATTTT. The chain combines TRBV5-6 with TRBJ1-5; D gene unclear. V dropped 3 bases and J dropped 9 bases, with 16 bases sitting between them. CDR1 SGHDT and CDR2 YYEEEE come from the germline V gene. The CDR3 consists of 14 residues.

J is TRBJ2-1 and V is TRBV11-2; D gene ambiguous. There are 11 residues in the CDR3. Trimming removed 6 bases from V and 9 bases from J, with 9 bases in between. CDR1 and CDR2 from the germline V gene are SGHAT and FQNNGV. CDR3 sequence reads: CASRSSGEQFF. In DNA, the CDR3 is TGTGCCAGCAGGAGTAGTGGTGAGCAGTTCTTC.

This clonotype was seen a few times. The CDR3, as DNA: TGTGCCAGCAATAGCCGGGCTAGCGGGGGCATGTTCTACGAGCAGTACGTC. Amino acid sequence: CASNSRASGGMFYEQYV. The chain employs TRBV6-2 or TRBV6-3 and TRBJ2-7; 10 bases are shared with TRBD2. V gave up 7 bases and J gave up 3 bases; unmatched junction bases: 15. This CDR3 is 17 amino acids long. CDR1 is MNHEY, CDR2 SVGEGT, per germline.

This clonotype was detected many times. This sequence joins TRBV20-1 and TRBJ2-3; D may be TRBD2 (6 bases). This CDR3 has 13 residues. V was pared by 3 bases and J by 3 bases, with 10 bases between. The germline V gene has CDR1 DFQATT and CDR2 SNEGSKA (reference sequence). CDR3 amino acids: CSARTSSTDTQYF. The CDR3, as DNA: TGCAGTGCTAGGACTAGTAGTACAGATACGCAGTATTTT.

This clonotype was found a few times. This chain joins TRBV27 and TRBJ2-5, with 11 bases that match TRBD2. The junction had 9 bases not matched to a gene; V was cut back by 6 bases and J by 3 bases. Germline V CDR1 and CDR2: MNHEY, SMNVEV (reference sequence). CDR3 length equals 16 residues. The CDR3 spells CASSPTRLAGKETQYF. CDR3 coding DNA: TGTGCCAGCAGCCCTACTCGACTAGCGGGGAAAGAGACCCAGTACTTC.

There are many counts of this clonotype. The chain joins TRBV20-1 to TRBJ2-1; either TRBD1 or TRBD2 may fit D (6 bases each). This CDR3 region has 16 residues. V lost 0 bases and J 12 bases, leaving 24 bases between the germline ends. CDR1 and CDR2 from the germline V gene are DFQATT and SNEGSKA (reference sequence). The CDR3 is CSARDPANGGPQGQFF. CDR3 in DNA: TGCAGTGCTAGAGACCCCGCCAACGGGGGCCCCCAGGGGCAGTTCTTC.

With regard to this clonotype: Sequence at one end of the junction differs from germline and may be a read error. The chain carries TRBV6-2 or TRBV6-3 and TRBJ2-5, with TRBD1 matching over 8 bases. The germline gives CDR1 MNHEY, CDR2 SVGEGT. The CDR3 consists of 14 residues. The CDR3 here is CASSHLTGDETQCF. CDR3 coding DNA: TGTGCCAGCAGCCACCTGACAGGGGATGAGACCCAGTGCTTC.

V and J are TRBV5-1 and TRBJ1-5; D call uncertain. The CDR3 length is 19 residues. Germline V gene data show CDR1 as SGHRS and CDR2 as YFSETQ. V was cut by 1 base and J by 0 bases, with 20 bases left in between. The CDR3 DNA is TGCGCCAGCAGCTTGTTGACGGTCGCACCTCTATATAGCAATCAGCCCCAGCATTTT. It codes for CASSLLTVAPLYSNQPQHF.

This clonotype was counted ten times or more. The chain links TRBV6-1 to TRBJ1-1; tentatively, D is TRBD1 (5 bases). V lost 6 bases, J lost 2 bases, and 13 bases lay in between. Germline loops: CDR1 MNHNS, CDR2 SASEGT. This CDR3 comprises 14 residues. CDR3 nucleotides: TGTGCCAGCAGGGCTCGATGGGGCAACACTGAAGCTTTCTTT. Its protein product is CASRARWGNTEAFF.